This T cell receptor (beta chain) was profiled in a study of T cell changes during pregnancy in multiple sclerosis. The repertoire was sequenced with immunoSEQ multiplex PCR; TCRdb's copy has only in-frame clones and lacks some. This table has over 10,000 clones, almost 90% appearing once. Germline V CDR1 and CDR2: SGHNT, YYREEE (reference sequence). This CDR3 comprises 15 residues. V was pared by 4 bases and J by 2 bases, with 3 bases of the junction left unmatched. The chain combines TRBV5-4 with TRBJ2-7; 13 positions match TRBD2. The TCR comes from a female donor with multiple sclerosis, enrolled in a pregnancy study. The material sequenced was CD8+ T cells from peripheral blood mononuclear cells, taken in the first trimester of pregnancy. CDR3 in amino acids: CASSAGLAGAYEQYF. The CDR3 coding sequence is TGTGCCAGCAGCGCAGGACTAGCGGGGGCCTACGAGCAGTACTTC.